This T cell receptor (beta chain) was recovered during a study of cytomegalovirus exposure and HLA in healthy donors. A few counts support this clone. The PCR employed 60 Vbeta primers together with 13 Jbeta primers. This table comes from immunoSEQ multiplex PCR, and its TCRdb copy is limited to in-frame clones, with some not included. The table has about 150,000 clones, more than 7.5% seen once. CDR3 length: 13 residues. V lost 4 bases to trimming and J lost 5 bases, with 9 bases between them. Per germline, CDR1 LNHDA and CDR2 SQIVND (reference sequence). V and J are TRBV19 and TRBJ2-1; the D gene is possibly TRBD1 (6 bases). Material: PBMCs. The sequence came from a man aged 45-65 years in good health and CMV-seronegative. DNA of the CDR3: TGTGCCAGTAGTAGGGGACAAAACAATGAGCAGTTCTTC. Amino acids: CASSRGQNNEQFF.